The 23 T cell receptor beta chains given below trace back to one sample, sequenced in a study of early T cells in non-severe SARS-CoV-2 infection (dated by TCRdb to the early 2020s). Library prep was done by 5' RACE. The instrument given in TCRdb is NextSeq 500. In TCRdb, the public reads were trimmed at Q25 with fastp and aligned with MiXCR, with productive beta chains retained. CDR3 protein sequences are deduplicated, and each keeps its most common genes and DNA. In all, the sample holds around 67,000 distinct CDR3 sequences, and 12% of those were seen once. The ten largest clones add up to roughly 6.8% of the sample. Material for sequencing was whole blood. The origin of the receptors is an adult who was a healthcare worker with PCR-confirmed SARS-CoV-2 infection or an uninfected control (not recorded which).

This clonotype was counted only a few times. This chain joins TRBV11-2 and TRBJ2-7; TRBD2 is a possible D gene (6 bases). The V and J ends lost 1 base and 4 bases respectively, with 14 bases between them. Germline CDR1 SGHAT, CDR2 FQNNGV. The CDR3 sequence is 15 residues long. The CDR3 DNA reads TGTGCCAGCAGCTTAGTAGGCGGGGCGCGTTACGAGCAGTACTTC. Its protein is CASSLVGGARYEQYF.

Only a few counts were recorded for this clonotype. The gene calls are TRBV20-1 and TRBJ2-3; a possible D gene is TRBD2 (6 bases). Per the germline V gene, CDR1 is DFQATT and CDR2 is SNEGSKA (reference sequence). This CDR3 has 14 amino acids. With 2 bases removed from V and 9 bases from J, the gap between germline ends came to 18 bases. Here the CDR3 DNA reads TGCAGTGCTAGAAAGGAGTACGGGGGTGCAACGCAGTATTTT. It yields the protein CSARKEYGGATQYF.

The chain employs TRBV30 and TRBJ1-3; no reliable D call. The ends were cut back, 0 bases at V and 1 base at J, with 13 bases in the middle. Germline lookup yields CDR1 GTSNPN and CDR2 SVGIG (reference sequence). This CDR3 contains 16 residues. Here the CDR3 DNA reads TGTGCCTGGAGTGTAGCCAGTGATGTTTCTGGAAACACCATATATTTT. Translating it yields CAWSVASDVSGNTIYF.

This clonotype was detected a few times. V and J are TRBV11-2 and TRBJ1-2, with no clear D. V lost 2 bases and J lost 4, with 14 bases in between. Germline assignment: CDR1 SGHAT and CDR2 FQNNGV. This CDR3 has 15 residues. CDR3 protein: CASSLSNVRSYGYTF. CDR3 DNA sequence: TGTGCCAGCAGCTTATCCAACGTCAGGAGCTATGGCTACACCTTC.

Details on this clonotype: The junction does not match germline at one end; this may be a read error. The V and J genes are TRBV5-1 and TRBJ2-7, with 7 nucleotides matching TRBD1. CDR1 and CDR2 (germline): SGHRS, YFSETQ. The CDR3 extends over 12 amino acids. The CDR3 DNA is TGCGCCAGCAGCTTTGGGCCCGCGGACAGGACCTTC. Protein sequence: CASSFGPADRTF.

This clonotype was seen a single time. CDR3 residues: CASNDSGQETQYF. The CDR3 bases are TGTGCCAGCAACGACAGCGGCCAAGAGACCCAGTACTTC. V is TRBV7-9 and J is TRBJ2-5; D assignment may be TRBD1 or TRBD2 (5 bases each). There are 13 residues in the CDR3. Germline-derived CDR1 and CDR2 are SEHNR and FQNEAQ (reference sequence). The V gene lost 7 bases and the J gene lost 1 base, with 10 bases spanning the gap.

This clonotype was detected only a few times. The rearrangement joins TRBV27 to TRBJ1-5; tentatively, D is TRBD1 (5 bases). CDR1 is MNHEY and CDR2 is SMNVEV in the germline V gene (reference sequence). The V end was cut by 6 bases, the J end by 11 bases, with 8 bases between. The CDR3 runs 10 residues. DNA for the CDR3: TGTGCCAGCAGCCCGGGGGCCCAGCATTTT. Translation gives CASSPGAQHF.

V usage is TRBV2 and J usage is TRBJ2-5; D unresolved. This CDR3 has 11 residues. Per germline, CDR1 SNHLY and CDR2 FYNNEI. The V end was cut by 7 bases, the J end by 3 bases, with 6 bases between. Here the CDR3 DNA reads TGTGCCAGCACCAGAAAAGAGACCCAGTACTTC. This gives the protein CASTRKETQYF.

This clonotype was recorded many times. The DNA for the CDR3 is TGCAGTGCTAGAGATTCCAGGGTCCGTTCTGAAGCTTTCTTT. Translation gives CSARDSRVRSEAFF. J is TRBJ1-1 and V is TRBV20-1; TRBD1 might be the D (5 bases). Germline V CDR1 and CDR2: DFQATT, SNEGSKA (reference sequence). The length of the CDR3 is 14 residues. Trimming left V 0 bases short and J 6 bases short, with 14 bases between.

This chain joins TRBV7-3 and TRBJ2-1; 12 bases align to TRBD2. This CDR3 spans 15 amino acids. Germline assignment: CDR1 SGHTA and CDR2 FQGTGA. V shed 2 bases and J 9 bases; nucleotides not matched to a gene: 5. CDR3 residues: CASSLLAGGQSEQFF. For the CDR3, the DNA is TGTGCCAGCAGCTTACTAGCGGGGGGGCAAAGTGAGCAGTTCTTC.

The chain carries TRBV5-4 and TRBJ2-3; 10 bases are a match to TRBD2. The CDR3 sequence is 17 residues long. Germline CDR1 SGHNT, CDR2 YYREEE (reference sequence). Trimming took 4 bases from V and 6 from J; bases not matched to a gene: 14. CDR3 protein: CASSPSSSGGASDTQYF. The CDR3, as DNA: TGTGCCAGCAGCCCTTCTTCGAGCGGGGGGGCCTCGGATACGCAGTATTTT.

This clonotype was seen a handful of times. The chain recombines TRBV7-3 with TRBJ2-3, with D perhaps assigned TRBD1 or TRBD2 (5 bases each). V was clipped by 2 bases and J by 0 bases, with 12 bases between them. The CDR3 totals 16 residues. Germline V gives CDR1 SGHTA, CDR2 FQGTGA. Written as DNA, the CDR3 is TGTGCCAGCAGCTTACATCCGGGGCTAAGCACAGATACGCAGTATTTT. Its translation: CASSLHPGLSTDTQYF.

The V call is TRBV20-1, the J call TRBJ2-1; D possibly matches TRBD1 or TRBD2 (6 bases each). CDR1 and CDR2 (germline): DFQATT, SNEGSKA (reference sequence). This CDR3 contains 14 residues. V was cut by 6 bases and J by 2 bases, with 14 bases left in between. CDR3 amino acids: CSALPGATYNEQFF. Written as DNA, the CDR3 is TGCAGTGCCCTCCCGGGGGCTACCTACAATGAGCAGTTCTTC.

This clonotype has a handful of counts. The chain's CDR3 is CASSLIGGNTEAFF. The CDR3, as DNA: TGTGCCAGCAGTTTAATTGGGGGGAACACTGAAGCTTTCTTT. The V call is TRBV12-3 or TRBV12-4, the J call TRBJ1-1; D may be TRBD1 (5 bases). This CDR3 region has 14 residues. The germline V and J ends were trimmed by 2 bases and 1 base, with 8 bases remaining between them.

This clonotype came up a few times. The chain recombines TRBV6-5 with TRBJ2-1; the match to TRBD2 covers 11 bases. Germline CDR1 is MNHEY and CDR2 is SVGAGI. The length of the CDR3 is 15 residues. V was clipped by 4 bases and J by 8 bases; unmatched bases: 7. The CDR3 is CASSSRLAGFDEQFF. The CDR3 region has the DNA TGTGCCAGCAGTTCAAGACTAGCGGGATTCGATGAGCAGTTCTTC.

This clonotype appeared many times. This rearrangement joins TRBV7-2 to TRBJ2-5; the match to TRBD1 covers 9 bases. In germline, CDR1 is SGHTA, CDR2 FQGNSA. This CDR3 contains 18 residues. The V segment lost 0 bases and the J segment 3 bases; nucleotides outside the gene matches: 11. CDR3 sequence: CASSLASRDRVVKETQYF. CDR3 DNA sequence: TGTGCCAGCAGCTTAGCTAGTAGGGACAGGGTGGTTAAAGAGACCCAGTACTTC.

This chain connects TRBV7-2 to TRBJ2-1; TRBD2 might be the D (5 bases). The CDR3 has 14 amino acids. Germline-derived CDR1 and CDR2 are SGHTA and FQGNSA. V lost 3 bases and J lost 6, with 12 bases in between. The CDR3 protein is CASSFGGGVNEQFF. The CDR3 DNA follows: TGTGCCAGCAGCTTTGGAGGAGGAGTCAATGAGCAGTTCTTC. The variable domain in full, with the rest retrieved from reference TRBV7-2 and TRBJ2-1, is GAGVSQSPSNKVTEKGKDVELRCDPISGHTALYWYRQSLGQGLEFLIYFQGNSAPDKSGLPSDRFSAERTGGSVSTLTIQRTQQEDSAVYLCASSFGGGVNEQFFGPGTRLTVL.

This clonotype has a handful of counts. The CDR3 spells CASVAGAGNTGELFF. In nucleotides, the CDR3 is TGTGCCAGTGTAGCCGGAGCGGGGAACACCGGGGAGCTGTTTTTT. The chain combines TRBV21-1 with TRBJ2-2; the table's D gene call, TRBD2, was not cross checked with the DNA. TRBV21-1 constitutes a pseudogene. The CDR3 spans 15 residues.

In its sample, this clonotype was seen a few times. The rearrangement links TRBV29-1 to TRBJ2-3, with TRBD2 matching over 7 bases. Per the germline V gene, CDR1 is SQVTM and CDR2 is ANQGSEA. The CDR3 loop spans 15 amino acids. Trimming removed 2 bases from V and 3 bases from J; junction bases left unmatched: 8. DNA for the CDR3: TGCAGCGTTGAAATCCTAGCGGCCCGAACAGATACGCAGTATTTT. This codes for CSVEILAARTDTQYF.

Only a few counts were recorded for this clonotype. This chain connects TRBV20-1 to TRBJ2-7, with a possible D match to TRBD1 (5 bases). The V and J ends lost 6 bases and 4 bases respectively, with 19 bases between them. Germline CDR1 is DFQATT and CDR2 is SNEGSKA (reference sequence). This CDR3 is 14 amino acids long. The CDR3 nucleotides are TGCAGTGCCCGGGTTCAACGGGCAGGGTACGAGCAGTACTTC. It translates to CSARVQRAGYEQYF.

In its sample, this clonotype was seen many times. V and J are TRBV5-6 and TRBJ2-1, with D uncertain. Per the germline V gene, CDR1 is SGHDT and CDR2 is YYEEEE. V lost 0 bases and J lost 10, with 8 bases in between. This CDR3 contains 12 residues. CDR3 nucleotides: TGTGCCAGCAGCTTGGGTTCCGGGGAGCAGTTCTTC. Its protein product is CASSLGSGEQFF.

This clonotype showed up many times. This chain uses TRBV20-1 with TRBJ2-1, with D hard to call. With 0 bases removed from V and 0 bases from J, the gap between germline ends came to 12 bases. Germline V gene sequence: CDR1 DFQATT, CDR2 SNEGSKA (reference sequence). The CDR3 is 16 amino acids. CDR3 amino acids: CSARDSSPHSYNEQFF. The DNA for the CDR3 is TGCAGTGCTAGAGATTCCAGCCCTCACTCCTACAATGAGCAGTTCTTC.

This clonotype was recorded at least ten times. The CDR3 DNA is TGCAGTGCTAGCCCCATTCCCCGTAGCTCCTACAATGAGCAGTTCTTC. Translating it yields CSASPIPRSSYNEQFF. This chain joins TRBV20-1 and TRBJ2-1; D unresolved. Germline V lookup: CDR1 DFQATT, CDR2 SNEGSKA (reference sequence). V was clipped by 3 bases and J by 0 bases, with 15 bases between them. This CDR3 is 16 amino acids long.